A single sample is the source of the 31 T cell receptor beta chains below, sequenced in a study of blood T cell repertoires in COVID-19. Clones were read by immunoSEQ multiplex PCR, and TCRdb kept only the in-frame ones, dropping some. Among about 290,000 clones listed, roughly 89% were seen once. Sequencing input: peripheral blood. The receptors here all came from a woman in her twenties or thirties with COVID-19, enrolled during active disease.

This clone was detected a few times. The J gene is TRBJ1-2, the V gene TRBV4-1, with unresolved D. Trimming cost V 4 bases and J 10 bases, with 13 bases left between them. In germline, CDR1 is MGHRA, CDR2 YSYEKL. The CDR3 is 12 residues long. CDR3 region: CASSPGGVVYTF. The CDR3, as DNA: TGCGCCAGCAGCCCGGGCGGGGTTGTCTACACCTTC.

The J gene is TRBJ2-7, the V gene TRBV6-5, with D perhaps matching TRBD2 (7 bases). The CDR3 consists of 15 residues. Germline V lookup: CDR1 MNHEY, CDR2 SVGAGI. The germline V and J ends were trimmed by 2 bases and 3 bases, with 14 bases remaining between them. Written as DNA, the CDR3 is TGTGCCAGCAGTTACCAAGGGGGGGGGAGCTACGAGCAGTACTTC. It encodes CASSYQGGGSYEQYF.

The chain carries TRBV6-1 and TRBJ2-6; the match to TRBD1 covers 8 bases. CDR1 MNHNS and CDR2 SASEGT come from the germline V gene. This CDR3 has 16 amino acids. With V trimmed by 4 bases and J by 3 bases, 5 bases remained unmatched. The CDR3 sequence is CASSVPGGFGANVLTF. The CDR3 bases are TGTGCCAGCAGTGTTCCAGGGGGCTTTGGGGCCAACGTCCTGACTTTC.

The chain uses TRBV5-1 and TRBJ2-5, with 7 bases lining up with TRBD1. The germline V gene has CDR1 SGHRS and CDR2 YFSETQ. The CDR3 length is 14 residues. J lost 5 bases, V lost 6 bases, and 10 bases had no gene match. The chain's CDR3 is CASNLGTVGETQYF. CDR3 nucleotides: TGCGCCAGCAACCTCGGGACAGTTGGGGAGACCCAGTACTTC. Full variable domain (outside the CDR3, taken from reference TRBV5-1 and TRBJ2-5): KAGVTQTPRYLIKTRGQQVTLSCSPISGHRSVSWYQQTPGQGLQFLFEYFSETQRNKGNFPGRFSGRQFSNSRSEMNVSTLELGDSALYLCASNLGTVGETQYFGPGTRLLVL.

The genes are TRBV7-4 and TRBJ2-1; D perhaps matches TRBD2 (5 bases). The ends were cut back, 5 bases at V and 9 bases at J, with 32 bases in the middle. The CDR3 is 19 residues long. Germline V gene sequence: CDR1 SGHVT, CDR2 SQSDAQ. The CDR3 reads CASSPQARGWRIGLGEQFF. CDR3 nucleotides: TGTGCCAGCAGCCCTCAGGCCCGAGGGTGGAGGATTGGGTTGGGTGAGCAGTTCTTC.

To note about this clone: This specimen includes other DNA sequences encoding the same CDR3. The chain employs TRBV18 and TRBJ1-5, with a tentative D call TRBD1 (5 bases). Looked up from germline, CDR1 is KGHSH and CDR2 is LQKENI. The CDR3 covers 13 residues. The V end lost 3 bases, the J end lost 5 bases, and 8 bases lay between the germline ends. This CDR3 reads CASSPQGDQPQHF. The DNA of the CDR3 is TGTGCCAGCTCACCCCAAGGGGATCAGCCCCAGCATTTT.

This clone occurred once. J is TRBJ2-1 and V is TRBV6-5; no clear D. Trimming removed 2 bases at V and 6 bases at J, with 11 bases between. The V gene's germline CDR1 is MNHEY and CDR2 SVGAGI. The CDR3 has 14 residues. The CDR3 sequence: CASSYLLEPNEQFF. The DNA of the CDR3 is TGTGCCAGCAGTTACCTCCTCGAGCCCAATGAGCAGTTCTTC.

This clone has ten or more counts. This chain joins TRBV20-1 and TRBJ1-2; D ambiguous. Trimming left V 4 bases short and J 8 bases short, with 11 bases between. There are 11 residues in the CDR3. The germline gives CDR1 DFQATT, CDR2 SNEGSKA (reference sequence). The CDR3 spells CSATGSGGYTF. The DNA of the CDR3 is TGCAGTGCTACGGGATCAGGCGGCTACACCTTC.

The chain uses TRBV2 and TRBJ2-1, with TRBD2 matching 14 bases. Unmatched junction bases numbered 0, after V lost 1 base and J lost 4 bases. Germline V gene sequence: CDR1 SNHLY, CDR2 FYNNEI. The CDR3 is 16 residues long. The chain's CDR3 is CASSEGTSGGYNEQFF. The CDR3 DNA follows: TGTGCCAGCAGTGAAGGGACTAGCGGGGGGTACAATGAGCAGTTCTTC. The full variable domain, its missing parts supplied by reference TRBV2 and TRBJ2-1, is EPEVTQTPSHQVTQMGQEVILRCVPISNHLYFYWYRQILGQKVEFLVSFYNNEISEKSEIFDDQFSVERPDGSNFTLKIRSTKLEDSAMYFCASSEGTSGGYNEQFFGPGTRLTVL.

This clone has just a few counts. The gene calls are TRBV7-8 and TRBJ1-2; 8 bases are a match to TRBD1. Trimming at V came to 4 bases and at J to 4 bases, leaving 8 bases not matched to a gene. There are 15 residues in the CDR3. CDR1 and CDR2 (germline): SGHVS, FQNEAQ. The CDR3 region is CASSSGQGVFYGYTF. CDR3 coding DNA: TGTGCCAGCAGCTCAGGACAGGGCGTCTTCTATGGCTACACCTTC. Full variable domain (rest looked up from reference TRBV7-8 and TRBJ1-2): GAGVSQSPRYKVAKRGQDVALRCDPISGHVSLFWYQQALGQGPEFLTYFQNEAQLDKSGLPSDRFFAERPEGSVSTLKIQRTQQEDSAVYLCASSSGQGVFYGYTFGSGTRLTVV.

J is TRBJ2-5 and V is TRBV30; the D gene is possibly TRBD1 (7 bases). The CDR3 length is 14 residues. In germline, CDR1 is GTSNPN, CDR2 SVGIG (reference sequence). Trimming took 1 base from V and 5 from J, leaving 14 bases between them. The CDR3 DNA follows: TGTGCCTGGAGTGGGCCCCCAGGGGGGGAGACCCAGTACTTC. This sequence encodes CAWSGPPGGETQYF.

The J gene is TRBJ2-2, the V gene TRBV7-6; D is perhaps TRBD2 (5 bases). The V end was cut by 0 bases, the J end by 1 base, with 9 bases between. Germline CDR1 and CDR2: SGHVS and FNYEAQ. The CDR3 covers 16 residues. This chain's CDR3 is CASSLAAGVNTGELFF. CDR3 sequence (DNA): TGTGCCAGCAGCTTAGCCGCGGGTGTGAACACCGGGGAGCTGTTTTTT. The full variable domain, in which reference TRBV7-6 and TRBJ2-2 provide the parts outside the CDR3, is GAGVSQSPRYKVTKRGQDVALRCDPISGHVSLYWYRQALGQGPEFLTYFNYEAQQDKSGLPNDRFSAERPEGSISTLTIQRTEQRDSAMYRCASSLAAGVNTGELFFGEGSRLTVL.

This clone appeared a single time. CDR3 DNA sequence: TGTGCCACCAGCCCCTTCTGGGCAGGGGGTGGAAACACCATATATTTT. Translated: CATSPFWAGGGNTIYF. This chain links TRBV15 with TRBJ1-3, with 7 bases identical to TRBD1. The CDR3 covers 16 residues. Germline V lookup: CDR1 LNHNV, CDR2 YYDKDF (reference sequence). V was clipped by 5 bases and J by 3 bases; unmatched bases: 10.

The chain employs TRBV28 and TRBJ1-6, with a weak D call TRBD1 (5 bases). Germline loops: CDR1 MDHEN, CDR2 SYDVKM. CDR3 length equals 16 residues. The V end lost 3 bases, the J end lost 6 bases, and 15 bases lay between the germline ends. CDR3 sequence reads: CASSLGGARGNSPLHF. The CDR3 DNA is TGTGCCAGCAGTTTGGGTGGGGCTAGGGGTAATTCACCCCTCCACTTT.

V usage is TRBV11-1 and J usage is TRBJ2-3, with 10 positions matching TRBD2. The CDR3 totals 16 residues. V lost 5 bases, J lost 5 bases, and 10 bases stayed unmatched. Germline CDR1 SGHAT, CDR2 FQDESV (reference sequence). The DNA of the CDR3 is TGTGCCAGCAGCACAACCGGGACTAGCGATCGAGATACGCAGTATTTT. It yields the protein CASSTTGTSDRDTQYF.

The rearrangement uses TRBV6-6 and TRBJ2-7, with 7 bases lining up with TRBD1. This CDR3 region has 15 residues. The trim removed 6 bases at V and 2 bases at J, leaving 10 bases unmatched. Germline CDR1 reads MNHNY; CDR2 reads SVGAGI (reference sequence). The CDR3 loop is CASSSRQGNPYEQYF. CDR3 nucleotide sequence: TGTGCCAGCAGCTCCCGACAGGGTAACCCCTACGAGCAGTACTTC.

This clone has a single count. The chain recombines TRBV5-1 with TRBJ2-7, with D maybe TRBD1 (6 bases). Germline V gene lookup returns CDR1 SGHRS and CDR2 YFSETQ. This CDR3 is 14 amino acids long. V was cut by 5 bases and J by 0 bases, with 12 bases left in between. The CDR3 reads CASRSTGNSYEQYF. DNA for the CDR3: TGCGCCAGCAGATCAACAGGGAACTCCTACGAGCAGTACTTC.

The CDR3 DNA sequence: TGTGCCTGGAACAGCCGTGGCACAGATACGCAGTATTTT. Translating gives CAWNSRGTDTQYF. The rearrangement joins TRBV30 to TRBJ2-3; D is uncertain. The CDR3 extends over 13 amino acids. Germline assignment: CDR1 GTSNPN and CDR2 SVGIG (reference sequence). Trimming cost V 4 bases and J 1 base, with 9 bases left between them.

This clone was counted between two and nine times. The chain employs TRBV6-4 and TRBJ2-1; the match to TRBD2 covers 7 bases. There are 14 residues in the CDR3. The ends lost 8 bases at V and 0 bases at J; junction bases unmatched: 4. Per germline, CDR1 MRHNA and CDR2 SNTAGT. The CDR3 protein is CASSGGSSYNEQFF. The CDR3 nucleotides are TGTGCCAGCTCAGGCGGGAGCTCCTACAATGAGCAGTTCTTC.

The chain recombines TRBV7-9 with TRBJ2-7; 9 nucleotides line up with TRBD1. CDR1 and CDR2 (germline): SEHNR, FQNEAQ (reference sequence). The CDR3 spans 13 residues. V shed 1 base, J shed 7 bases, and the junction held 2 bases outside the gene matches. Written as DNA, the CDR3 is TGTGCCAGCAGCTTAGGGGACAGGGTTGAGCAGTACTTC. Its protein is CASSLGDRVEQYF.

V usage is TRBV5-1 and J usage is TRBJ1-2; possible D gene TRBD1, 6 bases. The CDR3 spans 14 residues. Germline CDR1 reads SGHRS; CDR2 reads YFSETQ. V lost 1 base to trimming and J lost 3 bases, with 10 bases between them. The DNA of the CDR3 is TGCGCCAGCAGCTTGATGGGGGCGGACTATGGCTACACCTTC. It yields the protein CASSLMGADYGYTF.

The J gene is TRBJ2-2, the V gene TRBV12-5; TRBD2 matches at 10 bases. The trim removed 3 bases at V and 6 bases at J, leaving 4 bases unmatched. The CDR3 contains 15 residues. Germline V CDR1 and CDR2: LGHNT, FRNRAP. This CDR3 reads CASGFGLAGAGELFF. Written as DNA, the CDR3 is TGTGCTAGTGGTTTTGGTCTAGCGGGGGCCGGGGAGCTGTTTTTT.

The V gene is TRBV27, the J gene TRBJ1-2, with a weak D call TRBD1 (5 bases). The germline V gene encodes CDR1 MNHEY and CDR2 SMNVEV (reference sequence). V was shortened by 6 bases and J by 4 bases, with 15 bases between the two germline ends. The CDR3 runs 14 residues. CDR3: CASRSPRGTYGYTF. CDR3 nucleotide sequence: TGTGCCAGCAGAAGTCCTCGGGGGACCTATGGCTACACCTTC.

The chain uses TRBV5-6 and TRBJ2-3; 8 bases are a match to TRBD2. J lost 4 bases, V lost 4 bases, and 5 bases had no gene match. This CDR3 contains 14 residues. CDR1 is SGHDT and CDR2 is YYEEEE in the germline V gene. Here the CDR3 DNA reads TGTGCCAGCAGCGCGGGACTAGAGGCAGATACGCAGTATTTT. Its translation is CASSAGLEADTQYF.

This sequence joins TRBV13 and TRBJ1-1; D is undetermined. V was shortened by 5 bases and J by 3 bases, with 16 bases between the two germline ends. Germline-derived CDR1 and CDR2 are PRHDT and FYEKMQ (reference sequence). This CDR3 region has 15 residues. The CDR3 here is CASSAGGVGDTEAFF. The CDR3 bases are TGTGCCAGCAGCGCCGGCGGGGTTGGGGACACTGAAGCTTTCTTT.

The V gene is TRBV4-1, the J gene TRBJ1-2; no reliable D call. This CDR3 has 14 residues. CDR1 and CDR2 from the germline V gene are MGHRA and YSYEKL. Trimming took off 1 base at V and 7 bases at J, with 13 bases between the two ends. The CDR3 DNA reads TGCGCCAGCAGCCAAGGGCGGGCCTTGAGTGGCTACACCTTC. It encodes CASSQGRALSGYTF.

The chain combines TRBV6-5 with TRBJ2-7; 11 bases align to TRBD2. With V trimmed by 7 bases and J by 1 base, 3 bases remained unmatched. CDR1 is MNHEY, CDR2 SVGAGI, per germline. The CDR3 loop spans 14 amino acids. The CDR3 spells CASTRLAGSYEQYF. Here the CDR3 DNA reads TGTGCCAGCACCAGACTAGCGGGGTCCTACGAGCAGTACTTC.

This chain connects TRBV29-1 to TRBJ2-7; TRBD2 is a possible D gene (5 bases). The CDR3 covers 13 residues. Germline V gene lookup returns CDR1 SQVTM and CDR2 ANQGSEA. V lost 2 bases and J 0 bases, leaving 8 bases between the germline ends. CDR3 in amino acids: CSVEMGDSYEQYF. In nucleotides, the CDR3 is TGCAGCGTTGAAATGGGAGACTCCTACGAGCAGTACTTC.

This chain connects TRBV29-1 to TRBJ2-7, with 11 bases lining up with TRBD1. Per germline, CDR1 SQVTM and CDR2 ANQGSEA. This CDR3 region has 14 residues. J was trimmed by 7 bases and V by 6 bases; bases with no gene match: 11. CDR3 amino acids: CSVLTGTGGNEQYF. The CDR3, as DNA: TGCAGCGTCTTGACCGGGACAGGGGGGAATGAGCAGTACTTC.

The genes are TRBV6-4 and TRBJ1-3; D unclear. Per germline, CDR1 MRHNA and CDR2 SNTAGT. The CDR3 consists of 16 residues. V lost 2 bases to trimming and J lost 4 bases, with 15 bases between them. CDR3 region: CASSDPRTLRGNTIYF. The CDR3 DNA is TGTGCCAGCAGTGACCCCAGAACACTGAGGGGAAACACCATATATTTT.

V is TRBV4-2 and J is TRBJ2-1; TRBD1 matches 10 bases. The V segment lost 2 bases and the J segment 7 bases; nucleotides outside the gene matches: 8. CDR1 and CDR2 (germline): LGHNA, YNFKEQ. This CDR3 contains 16 residues. The CDR3 nucleotides read TGTGCCAGCAGCCAACTCGGGACAGGGGTGGAGAATGAGCAGTTCTTC. It encodes CASSQLGTGVENEQFF.